This TCR beta chain was documented in a study of regulatory T cells in long-lasting Graves disease. This clonotype occurred many times. CDR3 regions were amplified by Arm-PCR using iRepertoire HTBI primers to build TCR beta libraries. Each CDR3 protein is one row after TCRdb ran MiXCR on the multiplex PCR reads. The sample lists roughly 400,000 distinct CDR3 sequences, roughly 15% occurring once. Time point given: newly diagnosed GD, antithyroid drugs for less than 3 months. The authors made the TCR library using RNA they extracted from PBMCs. The germline gives CDR1 SGHTA, CDR2 FQGNSA. CDR3 length: 13 amino acids. Trimming removed 1 base at V and 4 bases at J, with 6 bases between. The same data also went into a second study, on T cells in Graves' hyperthyroidism and ophthalmopathy. In that study: Absent ophthalmopathy progression within 18 months defined stable Graves' hyperthyroidism. In the first-round RT-PCR of the TCR CDR3, the HTBI primer set was used.

The chain joins TRBV7-2 to TRBJ2-3, with D uncertain. The sample was peripheral blood mononuclear cells (PBMCs), taken at new diagnosis, from a patient treated with antithyroid drugs. This TCR derives from a woman aged 18-30 years with Graves disease. The CDR3 coding sequence is TGTGCCAGCAGCTTAGTGGGGTCAGATACGCAGTATTTT. Protein sequence: CASSLVGSDTQYF.